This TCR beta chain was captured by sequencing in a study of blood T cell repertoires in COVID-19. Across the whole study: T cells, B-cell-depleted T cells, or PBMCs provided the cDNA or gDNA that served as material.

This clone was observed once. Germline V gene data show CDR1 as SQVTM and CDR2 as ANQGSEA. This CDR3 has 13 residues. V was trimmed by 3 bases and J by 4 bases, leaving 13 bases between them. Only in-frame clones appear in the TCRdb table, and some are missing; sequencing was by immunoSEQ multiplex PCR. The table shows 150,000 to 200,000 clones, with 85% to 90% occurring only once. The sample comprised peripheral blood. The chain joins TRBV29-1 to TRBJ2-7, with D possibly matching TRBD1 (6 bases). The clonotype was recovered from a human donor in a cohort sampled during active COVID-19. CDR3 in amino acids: CSVEARGGYEQYF. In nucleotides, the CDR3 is TGCAGCGTTGAGGCCAGGGGTGGGTACGAGCAGTACTTC.